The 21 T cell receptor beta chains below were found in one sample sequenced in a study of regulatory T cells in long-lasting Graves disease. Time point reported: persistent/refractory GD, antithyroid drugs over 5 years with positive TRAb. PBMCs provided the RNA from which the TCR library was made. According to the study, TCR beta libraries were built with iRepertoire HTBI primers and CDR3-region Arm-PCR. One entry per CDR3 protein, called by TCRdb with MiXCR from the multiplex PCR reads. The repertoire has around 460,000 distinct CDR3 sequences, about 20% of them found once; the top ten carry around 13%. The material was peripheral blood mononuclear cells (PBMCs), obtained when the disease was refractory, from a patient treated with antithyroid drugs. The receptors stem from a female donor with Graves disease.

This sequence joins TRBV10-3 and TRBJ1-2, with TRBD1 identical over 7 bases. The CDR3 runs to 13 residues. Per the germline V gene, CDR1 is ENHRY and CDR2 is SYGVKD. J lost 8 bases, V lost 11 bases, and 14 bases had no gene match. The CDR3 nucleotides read TGTGCCTCCGGGGACAGTAGGGTTCAAGGCTACACCTTC. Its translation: CASGDSRVQGYTF.

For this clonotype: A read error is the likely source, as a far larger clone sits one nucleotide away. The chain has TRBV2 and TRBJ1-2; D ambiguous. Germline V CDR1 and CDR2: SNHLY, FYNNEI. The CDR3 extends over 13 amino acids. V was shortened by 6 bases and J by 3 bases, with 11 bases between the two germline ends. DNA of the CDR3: TGTGCCAGCAGAAAGAGTCAGGACTATGGCTACACCTTC. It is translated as CASRKSQDYGYTF.

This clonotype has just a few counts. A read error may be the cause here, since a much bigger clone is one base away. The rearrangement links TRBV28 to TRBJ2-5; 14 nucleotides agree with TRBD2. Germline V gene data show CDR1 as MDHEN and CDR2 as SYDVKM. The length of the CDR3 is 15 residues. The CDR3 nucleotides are TGTGCCAGCAGTGGCCTGGGACTAGCGGGAGAGACCCGGTACTTC. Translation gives CASSGLGLAGETRYF.

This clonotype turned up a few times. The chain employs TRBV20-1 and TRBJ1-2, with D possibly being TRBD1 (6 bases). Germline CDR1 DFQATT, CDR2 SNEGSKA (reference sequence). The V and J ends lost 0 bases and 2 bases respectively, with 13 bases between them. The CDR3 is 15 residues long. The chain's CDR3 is CSAREFEGVNYGYTF. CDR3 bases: TGCAGTGCTAGAGAGTTTGAGGGGGTGAACTATGGCTACACCTTC.

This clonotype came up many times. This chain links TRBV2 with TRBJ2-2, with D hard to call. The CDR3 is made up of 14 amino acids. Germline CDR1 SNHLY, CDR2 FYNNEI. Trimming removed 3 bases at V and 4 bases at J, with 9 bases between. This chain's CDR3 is CASSDRPGTGELFF. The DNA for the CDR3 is TGTGCCAGCAGTGACAGGCCGGGCACCGGGGAGCTGTTTTTT. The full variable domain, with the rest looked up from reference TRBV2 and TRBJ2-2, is EPEVTQTPSHQVTQMGQEVILRCVPISNHLYFYWYRQILGQKVEFLVSFYNNEISEKSEIFDDQFSVERPDGSNFTLKIRSTKLEDSAMYFCASSDRPGTGELFFGEGSRLTVL.

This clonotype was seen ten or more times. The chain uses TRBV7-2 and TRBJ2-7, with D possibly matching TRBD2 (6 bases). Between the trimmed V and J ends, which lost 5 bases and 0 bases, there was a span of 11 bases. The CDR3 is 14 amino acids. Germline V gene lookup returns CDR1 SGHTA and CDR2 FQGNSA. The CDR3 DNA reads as TGTGCCAGCAGCCTCTCGGAGGGCTCCTACGAGCAGTACTTC. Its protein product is CASSLSEGSYEQYF.

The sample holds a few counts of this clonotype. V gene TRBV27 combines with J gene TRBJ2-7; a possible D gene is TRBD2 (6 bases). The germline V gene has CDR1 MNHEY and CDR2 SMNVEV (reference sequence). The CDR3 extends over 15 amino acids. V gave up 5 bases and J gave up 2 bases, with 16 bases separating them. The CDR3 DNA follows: TGTGCCAGCAGTAACACCGGGACTGGCACCTACGAGCAGTACTTC. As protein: CASSNTGTGTYEQYF.

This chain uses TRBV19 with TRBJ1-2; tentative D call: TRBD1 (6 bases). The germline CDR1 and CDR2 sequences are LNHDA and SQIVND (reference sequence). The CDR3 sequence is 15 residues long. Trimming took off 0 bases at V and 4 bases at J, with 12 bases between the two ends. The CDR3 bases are TGTGCCAGTAGTATAGATGGGGGCTTCGGCTATGGCTACACCTTC. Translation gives CASSIDGGFGYGYTF.

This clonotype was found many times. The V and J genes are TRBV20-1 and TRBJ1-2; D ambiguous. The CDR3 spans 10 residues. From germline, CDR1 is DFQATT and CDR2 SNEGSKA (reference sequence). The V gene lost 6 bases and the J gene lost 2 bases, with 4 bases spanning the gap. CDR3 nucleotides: TGCAGTGCGTTCAACTATGGCTACACCTTC. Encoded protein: CSAFNYGYTF.

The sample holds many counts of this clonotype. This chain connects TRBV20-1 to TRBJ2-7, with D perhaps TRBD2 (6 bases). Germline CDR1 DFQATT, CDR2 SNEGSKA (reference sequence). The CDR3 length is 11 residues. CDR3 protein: CSDGGIDEQYF. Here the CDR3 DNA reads TGCAGCGACGGAGGGATCGACGAGCAGTACTTC.

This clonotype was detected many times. The CDR3 sequence: CSAREEPTRYGYTF. The CDR3 region has the DNA TGCAGTGCTAGAGAAGAACCTACGCGCTATGGCTACACCTTC. This chain uses TRBV20-1 with TRBJ1-2; D not resolved. The V gene's germline CDR1 is DFQATT and CDR2 SNEGSKA (reference sequence). V was trimmed by 0 bases and J by 4 bases, leaving 12 bases between them. The CDR3 extends over 14 amino acids.

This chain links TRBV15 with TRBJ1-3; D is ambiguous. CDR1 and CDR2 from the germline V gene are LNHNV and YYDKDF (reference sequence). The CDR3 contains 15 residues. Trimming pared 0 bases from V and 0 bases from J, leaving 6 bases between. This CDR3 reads CATSRDRSSGNTIYF. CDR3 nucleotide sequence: TGTGCCACCAGCAGAGATCGCAGCTCTGGAAACACCATATATTTT. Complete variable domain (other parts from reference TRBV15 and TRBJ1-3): DAMVIQNPRYQVTQFGKPVTLSCSQTLNHNVMYWYQQKSSQAPKLLFHYYDKDFNNEADTPDNFQSRRPNTSFCFLDIRSPGLGDTAMYLCATSRDRSSGNTIYFGEGSWLTVV.

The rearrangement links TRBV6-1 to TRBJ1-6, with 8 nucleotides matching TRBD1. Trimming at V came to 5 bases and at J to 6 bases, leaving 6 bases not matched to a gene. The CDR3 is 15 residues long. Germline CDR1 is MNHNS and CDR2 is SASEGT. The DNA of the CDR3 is TGTGCCAGCAGTCGAAACAGGGGGGTTAATTCACCCCTCCACTTT. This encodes CASSRNRGVNSPLHF.

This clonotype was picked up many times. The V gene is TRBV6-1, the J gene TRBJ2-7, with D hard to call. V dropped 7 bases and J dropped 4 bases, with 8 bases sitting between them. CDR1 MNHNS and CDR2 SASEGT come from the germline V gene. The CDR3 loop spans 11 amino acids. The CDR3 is CASTAGYEQYF. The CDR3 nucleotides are TGTGCCAGCACAGCCGGATACGAGCAGTACTTC.

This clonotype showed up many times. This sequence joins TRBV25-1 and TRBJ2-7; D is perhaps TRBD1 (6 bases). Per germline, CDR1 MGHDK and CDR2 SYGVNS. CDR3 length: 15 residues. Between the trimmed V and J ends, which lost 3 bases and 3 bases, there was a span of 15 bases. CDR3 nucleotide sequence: TGTGCCAGCAGTGATAATGGACAGTGGAGCTACGAGCAGTACTTC. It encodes CASSDNGQWSYEQYF.

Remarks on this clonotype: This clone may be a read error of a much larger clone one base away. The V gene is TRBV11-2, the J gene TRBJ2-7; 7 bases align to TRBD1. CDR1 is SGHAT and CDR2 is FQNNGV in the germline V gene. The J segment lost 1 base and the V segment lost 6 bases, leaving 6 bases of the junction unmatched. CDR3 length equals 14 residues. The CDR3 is CASRGYRGSYEQYF. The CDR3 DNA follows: TGTGCCAGCAGGGGTTACAGGGGTTCCTACGAGCAGTACTTC.

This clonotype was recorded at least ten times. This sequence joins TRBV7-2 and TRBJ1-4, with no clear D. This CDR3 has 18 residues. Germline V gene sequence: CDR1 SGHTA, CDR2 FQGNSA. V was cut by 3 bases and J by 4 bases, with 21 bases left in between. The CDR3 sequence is CASSLYPPAPGLNEKLFF. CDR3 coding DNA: TGTGCCAGCAGCTTGTACCCCCCGGCCCCTGGCCTTAATGAAAAACTGTTTTTT.

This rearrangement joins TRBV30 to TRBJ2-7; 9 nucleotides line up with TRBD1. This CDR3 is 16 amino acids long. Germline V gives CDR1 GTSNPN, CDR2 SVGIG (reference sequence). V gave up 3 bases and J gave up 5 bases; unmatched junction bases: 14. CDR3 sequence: CAWSLLPGQGENEQYF. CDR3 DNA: TGTGCCTGGAGCCTACTACCGGGACAGGGTGAGAACGAGCAGTACTTC. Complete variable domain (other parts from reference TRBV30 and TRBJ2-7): SQTIHQWPATLVQPVGSPLSLECTVEGTSNPNLYWYRQAAGRGLQLLFYSVGIGQISSEVPQNLSASRPQDRQFILSSKKLLLSDSGFYLCAWSLLPGQGENEQYFGPGTRLTVT.

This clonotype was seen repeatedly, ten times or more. The chain's CDR3 is CASSSIDRGQGYEQYF. The CDR3 nucleotides read TGTGCCAGCAGCTCCATCGACAGGGGACAGGGGTACGAGCAGTACTTC. The chain joins TRBV7-8 to TRBJ2-7, with 10 bases fitting TRBD1. CDR3 size: 16 residues. The germline V gene has CDR1 SGHVS and CDR2 FQNEAQ. The J segment lost 4 bases and the V segment lost 4 bases, leaving 10 bases of the junction unmatched.

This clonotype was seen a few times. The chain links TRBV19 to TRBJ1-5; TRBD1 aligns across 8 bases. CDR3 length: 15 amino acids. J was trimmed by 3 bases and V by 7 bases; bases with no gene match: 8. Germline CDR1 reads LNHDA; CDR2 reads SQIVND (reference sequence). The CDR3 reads CASTIGTGYNQPQHF. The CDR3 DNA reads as TGTGCCAGTACCATCGGGACAGGTTACAATCAGCCCCAGCATTTT.

The CDR3 is CASSSRLAGASGELFF. The CDR3 DNA sequence: TGTGCCAGCAGCTCAAGACTAGCGGGGGCGTCGGGGGAGCTGTTTTTT. The chain links TRBV7-3 to TRBJ2-2, with 12 nucleotides matching TRBD2. Germline V gene lookup returns CDR1 SGHTA and CDR2 FQGTGA. CDR3 length: 16 amino acids. V trimming: 4 bases; J trimming: 8 bases; junction bases outside the gene matches: 8.